The clone carrying this T cell receptor (beta chain) has only one observation. Its matching antigen is unknown. V lost 2 bases to trimming and J lost 2 bases; unmatched junction nucleotides: 14. CDR1 is SGHTA, CDR2 FQGNSA, per germline. The CDR3 contains 18 residues. The sample is drawn from a study of OX40 agonist ivuxolimab in advanced cancers. At the level of the study: While on treatment, patients had intravenous ivuxolimab at 0.01 to 10 mg/kg every 2 weeks. Dose-escalation patients were diagnosed with hepatocellular carcinoma, melanoma, renal cell cancer or head and neck cancer.

Generated by immunoSEQ multiplex PCR, the TCRdb table keeps only in-frame clones and is missing some. The sample has 90,000 to 100,000 clones, about four fifths seen once. Study results and limitations: Several nonresponders also turned out to have low normalized T-cell clonal expansion.

The rearrangement links TRBV7-2 to TRBJ1-1; 7 nucleotides match TRBD1. This specimen was CD4+ or CD8+ T cells sorted from blood, taken in a trial of the OX40 agonist ivuxolimab. This clonotype originated in an adult with an advanced solid tumor such as melanoma, head and neck, liver or kidney cancer. The chain's CDR3 is CASSLRGQGGVVNTEAFF. CDR3 nucleotides: TGTGCCAGCAGCTTAAGGGGGCAGGGAGGCGTCGTAAACACTGAAGCTTTCTTT.